A single sample gave rise to the 21 T cell receptor beta chains below, sequenced in a study of identical twins. TCRdb re-derived calls from the 5' RACE reads in MiXCR, one entry per CDR3 protein. Of hundreds of thousands of distinct CDR3 sequences in the sample, around 7% were seen once. These same data were also listed under a study on yellow fever vaccine responses in identical twins.

Sequencing was carried out using memory (CD45RO+) T cells sorted from blood. The receptors derive from a young woman in good health.

This clonotype came up a few times. This chain joins TRBV9 and TRBJ2-2, with 8 bases lining up with TRBD1. Germline trimming cut 4 bases from V and 4 bases from J; bases unmatched to any gene: 6. Germline loops: CDR1 SGDLS, CDR2 YYNGEE. This CDR3 has 15 residues. The CDR3 sequence: CASSTTGGVTGELFF. The CDR3 DNA sequence: TGTGCCAGCAGCACAACAGGGGGAGTCACCGGGGAGCTGTTTTTT.

This clonotype occurred a few times. The rearrangement joins TRBV5-6 to TRBJ2-2; TRBD2 agrees at 10 bases. Germline V gene lookup returns CDR1 SGHDT and CDR2 YYEEEE. V lost 1 base to trimming and J lost 5 bases; unmatched junction nucleotides: 5. This CDR3 is 16 amino acids long. This CDR3 is CASSLWSSGRTGELFF. The DNA of the CDR3 is TGTGCCAGCAGCTTGTGGTCTAGCGGGAGAACCGGGGAGCTGTTTTTT.

The chain joins TRBV20-1 to TRBJ2-1; D gene uncertain. With 2 bases removed from V and 0 bases from J, the gap between germline ends came to 5 bases. Germline CDR1 reads DFQATT; CDR2 reads SNEGSKA (reference sequence). CDR3 length equals 13 residues. The CDR3 protein is CSARSRSYNEQFF. The CDR3 nucleotides read TGCAGTGCTAGATCTCGCTCCTACAATGAGCAGTTCTTC.

The chain has TRBV4-2 and TRBJ2-7; D unclear. Germline CDR1 reads LGHNA; CDR2 reads YNFKEQ. This CDR3 region has 19 residues. V dropped 8 bases and J dropped 0 bases, with 29 bases sitting between them. Written as DNA, the CDR3 is TGTGCCAGCTCCCTCCGCCTAACTCCCCTTTCCGGCGACTCCTACGAGCAGTACTTC. Amino acids: CASSLRLTPLSGDSYEQYF.

In its sample, this clonotype was seen many times. V is TRBV6-5 and J is TRBJ2-3; no firm D call. Trimming cost V 0 bases and J 4 bases, with 5 bases left between them. The germline V gene encodes CDR1 MNHEY and CDR2 SVGAGI. The CDR3 loop spans 13 amino acids. The DNA for the CDR3 is TGTGCCAGCAGTTACTCAGGGTCAGATACGCAGTATTTT. It codes for CASSYSGSDTQYF.

This clonotype was detected many times. The genes are TRBV10-3 and TRBJ1-5; unclear D gene. Germline V gives CDR1 ENHRY, CDR2 SYGVKD. The CDR3 has 13 amino acids. V shed 1 base and J shed 5 bases, with 6 bases lying between them. CDR3 amino acids: CAISEWEDQPQHF. CDR3 nucleotides: TGTGCCATCAGTGAGTGGGAGGATCAGCCCCAGCATTTT.

This clonotype was picked up many times. The chain employs TRBV7-2 and TRBJ1-5; maybe TRBD1 (5 bases). The CDR3 loop spans 14 amino acids. V dropped 5 bases and J dropped 6 bases, with 14 bases sitting between them. The germline gives CDR1 SGHTA, CDR2 FQGNSA. CDR3 region: CASSPRQGPQPQHF. Written as DNA, the CDR3 is TGTGCCAGCAGCCCCAGGCAGGGACCTCAGCCCCAGCATTTT.

This clonotype has at least ten counts. The J gene is TRBJ1-1, the V gene TRBV7-2; no clear D. The CDR3 contains 13 residues. Germline V gene sequence: CDR1 SGHTA, CDR2 FQGNSA. The germline V and J ends were trimmed by 3 bases and 0 bases, with 5 bases remaining between them. The CDR3 DNA reads TGTGCCAGCAGCTTTTTGGTGAACACTGAAGCTTTCTTT. It encodes CASSFLVNTEAFF.

In its sample, this clonotype was seen many times. This chain's CDR3 is CASSESSQPGRPSNEQFF. CDR3 in DNA: TGTGCCAGCAGTGAATCATCCCAGCCGGGGCGCCCTTCCAATGAGCAGTTCTTC. V and J are TRBV25-1 and TRBJ2-1, with D possibly being TRBD1 or TRBD2 (5 bases each). Trimming took off 1 base at V and 6 bases at J, with 22 bases between the two ends. CDR1 is MGHDK and CDR2 is SYGVNS in the germline V gene. CDR3 length: 18 residues. Looking up the rest from reference TRBV25-1 and TRBJ2-1 gives the full variable domain: EADIYQTPRYLVIGTGKKITLECSQTMGHDKMYWYQQDPGMELHLIHYSYGVNSTEKGDLSSESTVSRIRTEHFPLTLESARPSHTSQYLCASSESSQPGRPSNEQFFGPGTRLTVL.

The V and J genes are TRBV5-1 and TRBJ1-6; perhaps TRBD1 as D (6 bases). The CDR3 extends over 14 amino acids. Germline CDR1 reads SGHRS; CDR2 reads YFSETQ. V shed 1 base and J shed 10 bases, with 12 bases lying between them. CDR3 sequence (DNA): TGCGCCAGCAGCTTGAACAGGGCGGAGTCACCCCTCCACTTT. This codes for CASSLNRAESPLHF.

This sequence joins TRBV3-1 and TRBJ2-6; a possible D gene is TRBD2 (7 bases). The CDR3 contains 15 residues. The V gene lost 7 bases and the J gene lost 2 bases, with 12 bases spanning the gap. CDR1 and CDR2 (germline): LGHDT, YNNKEL (reference sequence). This chain's CDR3 is CASNSGGPGANVLTF. In nucleotides, the CDR3 is TGTGCCAGCAACTCCGGGGGGCCTGGGGCCAACGTCCTGACTTTC.

This clonotype appeared many times. The rearrangement joins TRBV5-6 to TRBJ2-5, with D maybe TRBD2 (5 bases). The CDR3 is 14 amino acids. The germline CDR1 and CDR2 sequences are SGHDT and YYEEEE. Trimming took 1 base from V and 5 from J, leaving 12 bases between them. CDR3: CASSLLGGWETQYF. CDR3 DNA: TGTGCCAGCAGCTTGTTAGGAGGTTGGGAGACCCAGTACTTC.

The gene calls are TRBV12-3 or TRBV12-4 and TRBJ2-5, with 9 bases aligning to TRBD1. J lost 5 bases, V lost 4 bases, and 11 bases had no gene match. CDR3 length: 16 amino acids. CDR3 protein: CASSSLTGGSWETQYF. The CDR3 DNA sequence: TGTGCCAGCAGTTCGCTGACAGGGGGGTCGTGGGAGACCCAGTACTTC.

This clonotype has at least ten counts. The J gene is TRBJ2-7, the V gene TRBV5-1, with D possibly TRBD1 on 6 matching bases. V was shortened by 1 base and J by 2 bases, with 10 bases between the two germline ends. The CDR3 is made up of 14 amino acids. Germline V gene data show CDR1 as SGHRS and CDR2 as YFSETQ. Here the CDR3 reads CASSLQDRTYEQYF. CDR3 in DNA: TGCGCCAGCAGCTTGCAAGACAGGACCTACGAGCAGTACTTC.

This clonotype was recorded a few times. J is TRBJ2-1 and V is TRBV7-2; TRBD2 matches at 7 bases. Germline V gene lookup returns CDR1 SGHTA and CDR2 FQGNSA. The length of the CDR3 is 14 residues. V trimming: 5 bases; J trimming: 7 bases; junction bases outside the gene matches: 8. The CDR3, as DNA: TGTGCCAGCAGCCCCGGCGGGAGCCGAAATGAGCAGTTCTTC. The encoded protein is CASSPGGSRNEQFF.

The rearrangement joins TRBV20-1 to TRBJ2-1; the D call may be TRBD1 or TRBD2 (6 bases each). Germline-derived CDR1 and CDR2 are DFQATT and SNEGSKA (reference sequence). The CDR3 runs 13 residues. With 3 bases removed from V and 7 bases from J, the gap between germline ends came to 13 bases. CDR3 protein: CSARYTGRNEQFF. As DNA, the CDR3 is TGCAGTGCTAGGTACACAGGGAGGAATGAGCAGTTCTTC.

This clonotype came up many times. This chain links TRBV12-3 or TRBV12-4 with TRBJ1-1; TRBD1 matches at 8 bases. The CDR3 has 13 amino acids. Unmatched junction bases numbered 4, after V lost 5 bases and J lost 5 bases. The CDR3 loop is CASSRTGWTEAFF. The DNA for the CDR3 is TGTGCCAGCAGTCGGACAGGGTGGACTGAAGCTTTCTTT.

There are a few counts of this clonotype. The J gene is TRBJ2-7, the V gene TRBV12-3 or TRBV12-4, with TRBD1 matching over 9 bases. Trimming at V came to 5 bases and at J to 2 bases, leaving 4 bases not matched to a gene. CDR3 length: 14 residues. For the CDR3, the DNA is TGTGCCAGCAGTCTTGGGACAGGGCCCTACGAGCAGTACTTC. Translated, it gives CASSLGTGPYEQYF.

This clonotype was recorded a few times. The J gene is TRBJ2-7, the V gene TRBV12-3 or TRBV12-4; possible D gene TRBD1, 6 bases. The CDR3 is 14 amino acids. The V end lost 3 bases, the J end lost 6 bases, and 15 bases lay between the germline ends. CDR3 DNA sequence: TGTGCCAGCAGTTTGTCGTGGGAAGGGGGCGAGCAGTACTTC. This codes for CASSLSWEGGEQYF.

This clonotype showed up just a few times. CDR3 bases: TGTGCCAGCAGCTTATTTCCGGGCTACGAGCAGTACGTC. As protein: CASSLFPGYEQYV. V usage is TRBV11-2 and J usage is TRBJ2-7; D is undetermined. Per germline, CDR1 SGHAT and CDR2 FQNNGV. This CDR3 has 13 residues. Trimming took off 2 bases at V and 3 bases at J, with 8 bases between the two ends.

The chain employs TRBV9 and TRBJ2-1; D is undetermined. The V end lost 2 bases, the J end lost 5 bases, and 17 bases lay between the germline ends. Germline lookup yields CDR1 SGDLS and CDR2 YYNGEE. CDR3 length: 16 amino acids. In nucleotides, the CDR3 is TGTGCCAGCAGCGTGACGAGTGGCTCTTGGGACAATGAGCAGTTCTTC. Translating it yields CASSVTSGSWDNEQFF.